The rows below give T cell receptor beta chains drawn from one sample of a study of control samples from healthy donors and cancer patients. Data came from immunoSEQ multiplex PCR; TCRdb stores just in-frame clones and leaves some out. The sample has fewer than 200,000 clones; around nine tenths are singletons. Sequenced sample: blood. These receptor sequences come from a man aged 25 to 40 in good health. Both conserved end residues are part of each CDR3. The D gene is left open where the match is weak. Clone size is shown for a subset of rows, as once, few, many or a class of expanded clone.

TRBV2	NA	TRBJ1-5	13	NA	CASSGGAGQPQHF	TGTGCCAGCAGTGGAGGGGCCGGGCAGCCCCAGCATTTT
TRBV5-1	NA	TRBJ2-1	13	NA	CASSQRGSGEQFF	TGCGCCAGCAGCCAGAGAGGGTCGGGTGAGCAGTTCTTC
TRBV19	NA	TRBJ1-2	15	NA	CASLPTGRGNYGYTF	TGTGCCAGTCTACCCACAGGGAGAGGCAACTATGGCTACACCTTC
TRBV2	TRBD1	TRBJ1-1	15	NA	CASIPRGKGNTEAFF	TGTGCCAGCATTCCCAGGGGGAAAGGGAACACTGAAGCTTTCTTT
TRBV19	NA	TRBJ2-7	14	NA	CASSMSGEHYEQYF	TGTGCCAGTAGTATGTCGGGAGAACACTACGAGCAGTACTTC
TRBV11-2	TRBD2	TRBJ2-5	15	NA	CASSSVAGLQETQYF	TGTGCCAGCAGCTCGGTAGCGGGGTTACAAGAGACCCAGTACTTC
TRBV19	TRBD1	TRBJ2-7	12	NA	CASGQGSYEQYF	TGTGCCAGCGGACAGGGATCCTACGAGCAGTACTTC
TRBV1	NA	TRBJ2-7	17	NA	CTSSQDSKVGAVYEQYF	TGCACCAGCAGCCAAGATTCTAAAGTCGGAGCGGTCTACGAGCAGTACTTC
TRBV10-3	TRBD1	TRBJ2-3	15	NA	CAISLQGALTDTQYF	TGTGCCATCAGTCTGCAGGGGGCGCTCACAGATACGCAGTATTTT
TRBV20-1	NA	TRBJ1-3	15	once	CSASPGRASGNTIYF	TGCAGTGCTAGTCCGGGCAGGGCGAGCGGAAACACCATATATTTT
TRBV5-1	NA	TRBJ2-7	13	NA	CASSRDPTYEQYF	TGCGCCAGCAGCAGGGACCCTACCTACGAGCAGTACTTC
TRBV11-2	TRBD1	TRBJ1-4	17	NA	CASSLEPQGVGLEKLFF	TGTGCCAGCAGCCTAGAACCTCAGGGGGTTGGGCTTGAAAAACTGTTTTTT
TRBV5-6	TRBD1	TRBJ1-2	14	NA	CASRSTGMHYGYTF	TGTGCCAGCAGATCGACAGGGATGCACTATGGCTACACCTTC
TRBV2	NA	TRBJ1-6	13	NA	CAARSSYNSPLHF	TGTGCCGCGAGAAGCTCCTATAATTCACCCCTCCACTTT
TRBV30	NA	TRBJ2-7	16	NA	CAWIRVGQGPSYEQYF	TGTGCCTGGATTCGGGTAGGCCAGGGCCCGTCCTACGAGCAGTACTTC
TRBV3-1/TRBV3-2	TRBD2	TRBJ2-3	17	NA	CASSQDRRGLAPDTQYF	TGTGCCAGCAGCCAAGATCGTAGGGGACTAGCACCAGATACGCAGTATTTT
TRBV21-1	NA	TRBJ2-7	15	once	CASEGRLADIYEQYF	TGTGCCAGTGAGGGACGACTAGCGGACATCTACGAGCAGTACTTC
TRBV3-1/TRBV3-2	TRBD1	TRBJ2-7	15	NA	CASSQPRTGGYEQYF	TGTGCCAGCAGCCAACCCCGGACAGGGGGCTACGAGCAGTACTTC
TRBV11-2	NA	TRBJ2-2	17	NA	CASSLAPGRGSTGELFF	TGTGCCAGCAGCTTAGCCCCGGGGAGGGGGTCGACCGGGGAGCTGTTTTTT
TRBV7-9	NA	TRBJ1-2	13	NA	CASSPLTSYGYTF	TGTGCCAGCAGCCCCTTGACGTCCTATGGCTACACCTTC
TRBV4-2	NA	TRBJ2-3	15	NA	CASSQGYRSTDTQYF	TGTGCCAGCAGCCAAGGCTACCGGTCCACAGATACGCAGTATTTT
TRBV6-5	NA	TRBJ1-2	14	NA	CASRAAGFIAGYTF	TGTGCCAGCAGAGCAGCGGGCTTTATCGCTGGCTACACCTTC
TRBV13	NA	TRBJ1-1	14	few	CASSQLDKGTEAFF	TGTGCCAGCAGCCAATTGGACAAAGGGACTGAAGCTTTCTTT
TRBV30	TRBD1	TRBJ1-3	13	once	CAWMAGGGNTIYF	TGTGCCTGGATGGCAGGGGGTGGAAACACCATATATTTT
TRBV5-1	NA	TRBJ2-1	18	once	CASSLGKGTASPYNEQFF	TGCGCCAGCAGCTTGGGAAAAGGAACAGCCTCCCCCTACAATGAGCAGTTCTTC
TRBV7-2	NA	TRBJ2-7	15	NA	CASRPPGAGPDNLNF	TGTGCCAGCAGGCCCCCCGGAGCGGGCCCTGATAATTTGAACTTC
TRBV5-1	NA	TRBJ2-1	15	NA	CASSFSVPSYNEQFF	TGCGCCAGCAGCTTTAGCGTACCCTCCTACAATGAGCAGTTCTTC
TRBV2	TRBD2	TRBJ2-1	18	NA	CASSELLAGGIPYNEQFF	TGTGCCAGCAGTGAACTCCTAGCGGGAGGTATACCCTACAATGAGCAGTTCTTC
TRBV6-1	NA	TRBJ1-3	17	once	CASSARVPIFSGNTIYF	TGTGCCAGCAGTGCCCGGGTCCCTATCTTTTCTGGAAACACCATATATTTT
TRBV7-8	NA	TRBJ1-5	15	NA	CASRLGGAGNQPQHF	TGTGCCAGCAGGTTAGGAGGGGCTGGCAATCAGCCCCAGCATTTT
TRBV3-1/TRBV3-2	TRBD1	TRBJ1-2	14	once	CASSPPGGNYGYTF	TGTGCCAGCAGCCCACCAGGGGGTAACTATGGCTACACCTTC
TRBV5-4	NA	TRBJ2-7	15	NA	CASSRGDVLSYEQYF	TGTGCCAGCAGCAGGGGGGACGTACTATCCTACGAGCAGTACTTC
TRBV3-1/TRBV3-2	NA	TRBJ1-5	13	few	CASSQNRATAQHF	TGTGCCAGCAGCCAAAACAGGGCAACGGCCCAGCATTTT
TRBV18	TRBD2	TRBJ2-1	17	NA	CASSLYGGGAFYNEQFF	TGTGCCAGCTCGCTATATGGGGGAGGGGCTTTCTACAATGAGCAGTTCTTC
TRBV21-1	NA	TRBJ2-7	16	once	CASSKEGLAGPYEQYF	TGTGCCAGCAGCAAAGAGGGACTAGCGGGACCCTACGAGCAGTACTTC
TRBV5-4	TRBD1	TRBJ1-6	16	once	CASRDVTGSINSPLHF	TGTGCCAGCAGGGATGTGACAGGGTCTATTAATTCACCCCTCCACTTT
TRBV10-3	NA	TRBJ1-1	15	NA	CAISESNGWETEAFF	TGTGCCATCAGTGAGTCGAATGGTTGGGAAACTGAAGCTTTCTTT
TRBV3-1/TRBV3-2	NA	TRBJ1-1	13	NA	CASSQARFTEAFF	TGTGCCAGCAGCCAAGCTAGGTTCACTGAAGCTTTCTTT
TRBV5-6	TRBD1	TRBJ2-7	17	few	CASSSESGTGSSYEQYF	TGTGCCAGCAGCTCAGAGTCCGGGACAGGTAGCTCCTACGAGCAGTACTTC
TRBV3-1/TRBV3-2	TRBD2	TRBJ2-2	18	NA	CASSHNLLAGGNTGELFF	TGTGCCAGCAGCCATAACCTACTAGCGGGGGGGAACACCGGGGAGCTGTTTTTT
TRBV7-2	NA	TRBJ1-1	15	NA	CASSERRTDNTEAFF	TGTGCCAGCAGTGAAAGGCGAACGGATAACACTGAAGCTTTCTTT
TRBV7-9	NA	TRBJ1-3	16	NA	CASSLWGASSGNTIYF	TGTGCCAGCAGCTTATGGGGTGCAAGCTCTGGAAACACCATATATTTT
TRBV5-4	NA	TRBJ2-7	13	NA	CASSSPSSYEQYF	TGTGCCAGCAGCTCGCCTAGCTCCTACGAGCAGTACTTC
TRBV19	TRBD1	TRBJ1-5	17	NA	CASSISSGGYSNQPQHF	TGTGCCAGTAGTATCTCATCAGGGGGCTATAGCAATCAGCCCCAGCATTTT
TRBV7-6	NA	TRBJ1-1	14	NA	CASSFGGGNTEAFF	TGTGCCAGCAGCTTCGGGGGAGGGAACACTGAAGCTTTCTTT
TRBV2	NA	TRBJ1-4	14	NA	CASRESWLNEKLFF	TGTGCCAGCAGGGAGTCTTGGCTTAATGAAAAACTGTTTTTT
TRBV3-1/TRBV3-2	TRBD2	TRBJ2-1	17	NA	CASSRGGSGAPYNEQFF	TGTGCCAGCAGCCGAGGTGGGAGCGGGGCCCCCTACAATGAGCAGTTCTTC
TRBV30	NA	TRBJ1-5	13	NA	CAWRQDSNQPQHF	TGTGCCTGGAGGCAGGATAGCAATCAGCCCCAGCATTTT
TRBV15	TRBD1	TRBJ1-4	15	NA	CATSMWGQGIEKLFF	TGTGCCACCAGCATGTGGGGACAGGGGATTGAAAAACTGTTTTTT
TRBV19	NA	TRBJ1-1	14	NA	CASSIRQGITEAFF	TGTGCCAGTAGTATTCGCCAGGGGATAACTGAAGCTTTCTTT
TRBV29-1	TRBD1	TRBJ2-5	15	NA	CSVEDRRGARETQYF	TGCAGCGTTGAGGACAGGCGTGGAGCGCGGGAGACCCAGTACTTC
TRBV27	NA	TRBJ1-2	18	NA	CASSPIRGPGGPNYGYTF	TGTGCCAGCAGTCCGATACGGGGCCCCGGGGGCCCTAACTATGGCTACACCTTC
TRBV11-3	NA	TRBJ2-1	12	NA	CASSSFQTQQFF	TGTGCCAGCAGCTCCTTTCAAACCCAGCAGTTCTTC
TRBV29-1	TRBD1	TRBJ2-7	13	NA	CSVAGQGNYEQYF	TGCAGCGTTGCTGGACAGGGGAACTACGAGCAGTACTTC
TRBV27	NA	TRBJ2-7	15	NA	CASSLSLESSYEQYF	TGTGCCAGCAGTTTATCGTTGGAGAGCTCCTACGAGCAGTACTTC
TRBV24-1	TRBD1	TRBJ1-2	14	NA	CATSTGVGTYGYTF	TGTGCCACCAGCACAGGGGTTGGAACGTATGGCTACACCTTC
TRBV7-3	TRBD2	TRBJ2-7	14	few	CASSPSTSGSEQYF	TGTGCCAGCAGTCCTTCTACTAGCGGGAGCGAGCAGTACTTC